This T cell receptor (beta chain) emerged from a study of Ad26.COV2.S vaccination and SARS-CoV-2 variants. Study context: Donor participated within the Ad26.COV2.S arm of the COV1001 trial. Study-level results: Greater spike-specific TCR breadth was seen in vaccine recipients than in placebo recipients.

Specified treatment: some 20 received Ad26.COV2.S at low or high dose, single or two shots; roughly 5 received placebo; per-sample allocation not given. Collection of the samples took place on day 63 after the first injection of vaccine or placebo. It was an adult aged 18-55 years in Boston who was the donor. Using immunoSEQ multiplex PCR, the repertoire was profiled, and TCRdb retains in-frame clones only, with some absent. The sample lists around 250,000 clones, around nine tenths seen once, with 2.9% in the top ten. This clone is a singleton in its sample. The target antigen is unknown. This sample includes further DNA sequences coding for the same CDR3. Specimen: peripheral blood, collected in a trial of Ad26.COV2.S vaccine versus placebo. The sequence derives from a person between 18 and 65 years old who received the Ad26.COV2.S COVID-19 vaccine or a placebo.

Here the CDR3 reads CASSLGTVQETQYF. The CDR3 DNA reads as TGCGCCAGCAGCCTAGGGACAGTCCAAGAGACCCAGTACTTC. The chain employs TRBV5-1 and TRBJ2-5; 7 nucleotides match TRBD1. This CDR3 spans 14 amino acids. CDR1 is SGHRS and CDR2 is YFSETQ in the germline V gene. Trimming cost V 4 bases and J 1 base; bases outside gene matches: 4.